Below, one TCR beta chain is given with its context. As yet, its antigen is unknown. This sample is drawn from a study of shared clonotypes between healthy human individuals. Study-wide results and limits: Clonotypes not shared had lower generation probabilities than those common to all four donors. What naive subsets generally showed was a larger estimated richness than memory subsets showed.

Per the germline V gene, CDR1 is SNHLY and CDR2 is FYNNEI. V shed 5 bases and J 4 bases; nucleotides not matched to a gene: 6. CDR3 length: 16 amino acids. It was around 220 ng DNA, around 32,000 T cell genomes, that sorted-subset replicate PCRs used. TCRdb keeps only in-frame clones here, not all; method: immunoSEQ multiplex PCR. The repertoire has some 2,500,000 clones, 80% to 95% of them found once; the top ten carry more than 0.35%. The chain is built from TRBV2 and TRBJ2-2; 11 bases line up with TRBD1. The material sequenced was naive CD4+ T cells from PBMCs. Subset noted: CD45RA+ positively selected. The receptor's source is a man between 18 and 35 years old in good health. Some clones in this sample may be carry-over from other donors' samples. As DNA, the CDR3 is TGTGCCAGCAGTTTCTTCGGGACAGGGGGCACCGGGGAGCTGTTTTTT. As protein: CASSFFGTGGTGELFF.